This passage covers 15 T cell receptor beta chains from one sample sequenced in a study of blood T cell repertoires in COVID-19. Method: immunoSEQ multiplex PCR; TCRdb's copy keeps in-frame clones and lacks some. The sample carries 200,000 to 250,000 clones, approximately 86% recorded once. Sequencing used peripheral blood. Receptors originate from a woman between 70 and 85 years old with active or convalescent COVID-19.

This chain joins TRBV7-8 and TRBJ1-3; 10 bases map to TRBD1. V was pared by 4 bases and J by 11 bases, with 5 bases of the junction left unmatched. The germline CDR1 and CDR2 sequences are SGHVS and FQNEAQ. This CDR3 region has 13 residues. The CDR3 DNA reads TGTGCCAGCAGCTCGACAGGGGGCGCCGCCATATATTTT. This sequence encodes CASSSTGGAAIYF.

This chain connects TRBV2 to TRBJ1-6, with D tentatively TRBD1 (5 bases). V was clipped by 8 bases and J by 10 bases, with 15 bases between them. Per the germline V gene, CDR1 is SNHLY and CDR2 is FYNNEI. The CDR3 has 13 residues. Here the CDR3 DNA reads TGTGCCAGCTTAGGGGCTGCCCTGTCACCCCTCCACTTT. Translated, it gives CASLGAALSPLHF.

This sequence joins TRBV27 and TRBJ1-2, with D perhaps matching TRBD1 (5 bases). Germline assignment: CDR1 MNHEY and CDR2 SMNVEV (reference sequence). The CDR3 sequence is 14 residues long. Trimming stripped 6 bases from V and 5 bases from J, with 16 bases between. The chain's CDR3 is CASSPSGAPYGYTF. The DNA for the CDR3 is TGTGCCAGCAGCCCCAGCGGGGCTCCATATGGCTACACCTTC.

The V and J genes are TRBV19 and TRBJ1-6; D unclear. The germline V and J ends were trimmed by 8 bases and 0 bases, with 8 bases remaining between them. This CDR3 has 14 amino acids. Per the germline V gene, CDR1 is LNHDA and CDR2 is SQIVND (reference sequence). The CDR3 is CASEGSSYNSPLHF. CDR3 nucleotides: TGTGCCAGTGAAGGGAGCTCCTATAATTCACCCCTCCACTTT.

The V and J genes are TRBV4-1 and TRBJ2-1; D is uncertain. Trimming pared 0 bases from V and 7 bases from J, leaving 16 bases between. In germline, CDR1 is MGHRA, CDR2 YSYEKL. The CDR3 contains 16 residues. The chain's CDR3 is CASSQETRNHGNEQFF. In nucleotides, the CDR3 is TGCGCCAGCAGCCAAGAGACCAGGAATCACGGAAATGAGCAGTTCTTC.

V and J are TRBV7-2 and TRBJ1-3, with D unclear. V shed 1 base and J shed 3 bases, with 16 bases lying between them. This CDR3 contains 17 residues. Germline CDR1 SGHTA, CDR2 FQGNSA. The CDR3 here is CASSLDSGFSGGNTIYF. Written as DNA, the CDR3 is TGTGCCAGCAGCTTAGACTCCGGGTTTAGCGGTGGAAACACCATATATTTT.

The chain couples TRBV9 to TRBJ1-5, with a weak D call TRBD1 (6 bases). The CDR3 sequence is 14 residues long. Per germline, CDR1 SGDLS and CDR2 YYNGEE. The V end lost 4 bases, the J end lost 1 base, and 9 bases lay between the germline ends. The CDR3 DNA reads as TGTGCCAGCAGCCAAACAGGGAGCAATCAGCCCCAGCATTTT. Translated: CASSQTGSNQPQHF.

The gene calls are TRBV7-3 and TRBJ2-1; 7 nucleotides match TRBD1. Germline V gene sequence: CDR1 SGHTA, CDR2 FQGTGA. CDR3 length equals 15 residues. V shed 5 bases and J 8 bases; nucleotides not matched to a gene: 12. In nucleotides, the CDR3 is TGTGCCAGCAGCCCGGACAGGATCGCAAGAGATGAGCAGTTCTTC. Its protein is CASSPDRIARDEQFF.

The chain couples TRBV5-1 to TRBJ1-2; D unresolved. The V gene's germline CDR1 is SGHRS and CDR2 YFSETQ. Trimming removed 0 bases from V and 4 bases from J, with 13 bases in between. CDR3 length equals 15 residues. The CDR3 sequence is CASSLDWRYIYGYTF. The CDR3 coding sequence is TGCGCCAGCAGCTTGGATTGGCGGTACATCTATGGCTACACCTTC.

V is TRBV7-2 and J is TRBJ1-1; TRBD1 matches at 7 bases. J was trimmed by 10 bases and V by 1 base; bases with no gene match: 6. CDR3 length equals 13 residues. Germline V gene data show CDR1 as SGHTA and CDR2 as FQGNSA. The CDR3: CASSLVVQGIAFF. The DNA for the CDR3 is TGTGCCAGCAGCTTAGTGGTACAGGGGATAGCTTTCTTT.

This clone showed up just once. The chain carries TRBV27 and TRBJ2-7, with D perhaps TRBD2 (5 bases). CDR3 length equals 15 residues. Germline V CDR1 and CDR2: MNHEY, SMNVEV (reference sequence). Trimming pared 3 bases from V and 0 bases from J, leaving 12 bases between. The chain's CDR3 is CASSFLASRSYEQYF. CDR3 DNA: TGTGCCAGCAGTTTCCTAGCTTCCCGCTCCTACGAGCAGTACTTC.

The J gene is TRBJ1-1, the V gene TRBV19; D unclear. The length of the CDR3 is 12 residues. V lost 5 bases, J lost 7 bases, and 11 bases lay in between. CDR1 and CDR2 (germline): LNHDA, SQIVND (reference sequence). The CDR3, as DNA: TGTGCCAGTAGTCCGGGGAGGATTGAAGCTTTCTTT. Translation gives CASSPGRIEAFF.

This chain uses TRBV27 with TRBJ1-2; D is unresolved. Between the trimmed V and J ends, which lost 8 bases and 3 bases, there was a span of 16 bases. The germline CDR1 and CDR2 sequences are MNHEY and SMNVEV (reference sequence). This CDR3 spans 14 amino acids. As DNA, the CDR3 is TGTGCCAGCTCATGGAACTCAGACTACTATGGCTACACCTTC. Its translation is CASSWNSDYYGYTF.

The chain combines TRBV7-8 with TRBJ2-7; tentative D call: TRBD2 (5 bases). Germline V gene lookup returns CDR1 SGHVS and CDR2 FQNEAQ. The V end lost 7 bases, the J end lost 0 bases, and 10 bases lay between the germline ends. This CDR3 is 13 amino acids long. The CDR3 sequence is CASTSGNSYEQYF. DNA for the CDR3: TGTGCCAGCACCTCGGGGAACTCCTACGAGCAGTACTTC. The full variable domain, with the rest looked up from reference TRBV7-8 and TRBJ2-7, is GAGVSQSPRYKVAKRGQDVALRCDPISGHVSLFWYQQALGQGPEFLTYFQNEAQLDKSGLPSDRFFAERPEGSVSTLKIQRTQQEDSAVYLCASTSGNSYEQYFGPGTRLTVT.

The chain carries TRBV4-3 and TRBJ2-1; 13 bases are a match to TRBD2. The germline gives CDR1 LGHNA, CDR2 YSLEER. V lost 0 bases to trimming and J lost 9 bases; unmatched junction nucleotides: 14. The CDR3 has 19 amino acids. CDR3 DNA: TGCGCCAGCAGCCAAGATGGTGCTTCAGGACTAGCGGGGGCGGGTGAGCAGTTCTTC. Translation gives CASSQDGASGLAGAGEQFF.